This is a list of T cell receptor beta chains from one sample in a study of blood T cell repertoires in COVID-19. Clones were read by immunoSEQ multiplex PCR, and TCRdb kept only the in-frame ones, dropping some. The sample records under 300,000 clones, 80% to 90% being singletons. The sample was PBMCs or T cells enriched from blood (not recorded which). Receptors originate from a woman aged 18-30 years who had recovered from COVID-19. The CDR3 runs from the conserved cysteine through the conserved F or W. The D gene is left open where the match is weak. Only part of the rows carry a size: once, few, many, or a class if the clone is expanded.

TRBJ1-2 | TRBV5-4 | once | TRBD1 | TGTGCCAGCAGCCTCGGGACAGACACGGGGGGCTACACCTTC | CASSLGTDTGGYTF
TRBJ1-2 | TRBV5-1 | NA | TRBD1 | TGCGCCAGCAGCTTGGAGGGGACAGGGTCCTATGGCTACACCTTC | CASSLEGTGSYGYTF
TRBJ1-4 | TRBV28 | NA | NA | TGTGCCAGCAGTGCGTTCCCCGGAAAACTGTTTTTT | CASSAFPGKLFF
TRBJ2-1 | TRBV30 | NA | NA | TGTGCCTGGAGTGTGTTGTCAGGGTCCTACAATGAGCAGTTCTTC | CAWSVLSGSYNEQFF
TRBJ2-7 | TRBV5-1 | NA | TRBD1 | TGCGCCAGCAGCACCCGGACAGGGGACTACGAGCAGTACTTC | CASSTRTGDYEQYF
TRBJ1-1 | TRBV6-5 | NA | TRBD1 | TGTGCCAGCACCCTGCTGGGGACAGAGAACACTGAAGCTTTCTTT | CASTLLGTENTEAFF
TRBJ2-3 | TRBV10-3 | NA | NA | TGTGCCATCAGTGAGTTTTCGGATACGCAGTATTTT | CAISEFSDTQYF
TRBJ2-2 | TRBV10-3 | NA | NA | TGTGCCATCAGTCCCAGCACCGGGGAGCTGTTTTTT | CAISPSTGELFF
TRBJ2-7 | TRBV7-2 | NA | TRBD2 | TGTGCCAGCACCTATAGCGGGGGGGCCTACAACTACGAGCAGTACTTC | CASTYSGGAYNYEQYF
TRBJ1-6 | TRBV5-1 | NA | NA | TGCGCCAGCAGCACAACCGGGACAACGTCATTTGCACCCCTCCACTTT | CASSTTGTTSFAPLHF
TRBJ2-7 | TRBV11-2 | NA | TRBD2 | TGTGCCAGCAGCTTTGACCCGGGGGGGGCCTACGAGCAGTACTTC | CASSFDPGGAYEQYF
TRBJ1-1 | TRBV14 | NA | NA | TGTGCCAGCAGCCAAGTGCAGGCCGGCACTGAAGCTTTCTTT | CASSQVQAGTEAFF
TRBJ2-3 | TRBV27 | NA | NA | TGTGCCACAAGTAGGGGCTCTCAGGATACGCAGTATTTT | CATSRGSQDTQYF
TRBJ2-7 | TRBV3-1/TRBV3-2 | NA | TRBD1 | TGTGCCAGCAGCCGCTCGAGGGACAGGGACTCCTACGAGCAGTACTTC | CASSRSRDRDSYEQYF
TRBJ1-5 | TRBV6-1 | once | NA | TGTGCCAGCAGTGAGAGTTCAGGGGTTGGGAATCAGCCCCAGCATTTT | CASSESSGVGNQPQHF
TRBJ1-5 | TRBV6-5 | few | NA | TGTGCCAGCAGCAGGACAGTTAGCAATCAGCCCCAGCATTTT | CASSRTVSNQPQHF
TRBJ1-1 | TRBV7-2 | NA | NA | TGTGCCAGCAGCTTAGGCGGGGGGAACACTGAAGCTTTCTTT | CASSLGGGNTEAFF
TRBJ1-1 | TRBV12-5 | NA | NA | TGTGCTAGTGGTTTTAGTGAAGCTTTCTTT | CASGFSEAFF
TRBJ1-4 | TRBV15 | NA | TRBD1 | TGTGCCACGCAAAGGACAGGGGAGATCGAAAAACTGTTTTTT | CATQRTGEIEKLFF
TRBJ2-5 | TRBV18 | NA | TRBD1 | TGTGCCAGCTCACCACCTGCCAGGGACAGTAAAGAGACCCAGTACTTC | CASSPPARDSKETQYF
TRBJ1-2 | TRBV28 | NA | NA | TGTGCCAGCGTTTGGGAGGGGCCTAACGCTAACTATGGCTACACCTTC | CASVWEGPNANYGYTF
TRBJ2-5 | TRBV7-8 | NA | TRBD2 | TGTGCCAGCAGCTTAGGTGGGGGAGGGGAGACCCAGTACTTC | CASSLGGGGETQYF
TRBJ1-2 | TRBV29-1 | once | TRBD1 | TGCAGCGTTGAAGATTTGATCCGAGGGGACAGGAAAAATTTCGGGAGTGGCTACACCTTC | CSVEDLIRGDRKNFGSGYTF
TRBJ1-1 | TRBV5-1 | NA | NA | TGCGCCAGCAGCTTGGTGGCGGGGCAAACTGAAGCTTTCTTT | CASSLVAGQTEAFF
TRBJ2-1 | TRBV5-1 | NA | TRBD2 | TGCGCCAGCAGCCCCGTTGCGGGGGCCTACAATGAGCAGTTCTTC | CASSPVAGAYNEQFF
TRBJ2-1 | TRBV7-2 | NA | NA | TGTGCCAGCAGCTTTGATGGACTGACCAGCTCCTACAATGAGCAGTTCTTC | CASSFDGLTSSYNEQFF
TRBJ1-2 | TRBV19 | NA | TRBD1 | TGTGCCAGTGGGACAGGGGAAGGTGGCTACACCTTC | CASGTGEGGYTF
TRBJ2-1 | TRBV19 | NA | TRBD1 | TGTGCCAGTAGTGTACTGATTGGACAGGAGGCTGGCGAGCAGTTCTTC | CASSVLIGQEAGEQFF
TRBJ1-4 | TRBV14 | NA | NA | TGTGCCAGCAGCCAAGGGCTCACTAGGGGGGAAAAACTGTTTTTT | CASSQGLTRGEKLFF
TRBJ2-3 | TRBV7-2 | NA | TRBD1 | TGTGCCAGCAGCCTGACAGGACAGGCCGTAGATACGCAGTATTTT | CASSLTGQAVDTQYF
TRBJ2-3 | TRBV28 | NA | TRBD1 | TGTGCCAGCAGATACGGACAGGGGGCGAGGGATACGCAGTATTTT | CASRYGQGARDTQYF
TRBJ1-1 | TRBV18 | NA | TRBD1 | TGTGCCAGCTCACCATCCGACAGGGGGGGAACTGAAGCTTTCTTT | CASSPSDRGGTEAFF
TRBJ2-1 | TRBV7-9 | NA | NA | NA | CASSLASVAGPYNEQFF
TRBJ1-1 | TRBV23-1 | NA | NA | TGCGCCAGCAGTCAATATCCGAATCAGGGTGAGACTACTGAAGCTTTCTTT | CASSQYPNQGETTEAFF
TRBJ2-3 | TRBV7-3 | NA | NA | TGTGCCAGCAGCTTGTCTAGTGGCACAGATACGCAGTATTTT | CASSLSSGTDTQYF
TRBJ2-7 | TRBV3-1/TRBV3-2 | NA | NA | TGTGCCAGCAGCCAAGAAGTTGGGGGGTCCTACGAGCAGTACTTC | CASSQEVGGSYEQYF
TRBJ1-5 | TRBV2 | NA | TRBD1 | TGTGCCAGCAGTGGGACAGGGGCTGTGGACAATCAGCCCCAGCATTTT | CASSGTGAVDNQPQHF
TRBJ1-2 | TRBV9 | NA | NA | TGTGCCAGCAGCGTAGAAGGGGCCCTCGGGGGCTACACCTTC | CASSVEGALGGYTF
TRBJ1-1 | TRBV5-4 | NA | NA | TGTGCCAGCAGCTTTCCCCCCGGCACTGAAGCTTTCTTT | CASSFPPGTEAFF
TRBJ1-3 | TRBV2 | once | TRBD1 | TGTGCCAGCAGGCCCGGGACAGGGTCCGGAAACACCATATATTTT | CASRPGTGSGNTIYF
TRBJ1-5 | TRBV27 | NA | TRBD1 | TGTGCCAGCAGGCGGACAGGGGGCGTCCAGCCCCAGCATTTT | CASRRTGGVQPQHF
TRBJ1-2 | TRBV13 | once | NA | TGTGCCAGCAGCCCCACAGGGTTAGGCTATGGCTACACCTTC | CASSPTGLGYGYTF
TRBJ2-1 | TRBV5-8 | NA | NA | TGTGCCAGCAGCTTACAGGGGGGGGTGCACACGGATGAGCAGTTCTTC | CASSLQGGVHTDEQFF
TRBJ1-1 | TRBV11-2 | once | NA | TGTGCCAGCAGCTTCGGGAGTAACACTGAAGCTTTCTTT | CASSFGSNTEAFF
TRBJ1-2 | TRBV11-2 | once | TRBD1 | TGTGCCAGCAGCTTAGATCGTGGGGTGGAGACAGGGGACGGCTACACCTTC | CASSLDRGVETGDGYTF
TRBJ2-7 | TRBV6-6 | NA | TRBD2 | TGTGCCAGCAGTTCCCGACTAGCGGGGGGGCCCGACGAGCAGTACTTC | CASSSRLAGGPDEQYF
TRBJ2-1 | TRBV24-1 | few | TRBD2 | TGTGCCACCAGTGGCCCGAGGGGACTAGCGGGGGTAAATGAGCAGTTCTTC | CATSGPRGLAGVNEQFF